This T cell receptor (beta chain) derives from a study of CD8 T cells in ankylosing spondylitis. From the 5' RACE reads, TCRdb called clonotypes with MiXCR, one entry per CDR3 protein. This table has about 39,000 distinct CDR3 sequences, about a tenth appearing once. With respect to this clonotype: A much larger clone sits a single nucleotide away, making a read error possible.

Sequencing was done on a sample of blood, either unsorted or a sorted T cell fraction (not recorded which). The source is a male donor with ankylosing spondylitis or in good health (not recorded which).

CDR3 nucleotide sequence: TGTGCCTGCAGCCAAGAATTTTTGGGCGGAGTAAGCTCCTACGAGCAGTACTTC. Amino acid sequence: CACSQEFLGGVSSYEQYF. This chain uses TRBV3-1 with TRBJ2-7; the D is unclear. CDR1 is LGHDT and CDR2 is YNNKEL in the germline V gene (reference sequence). There are 18 residues in the CDR3.